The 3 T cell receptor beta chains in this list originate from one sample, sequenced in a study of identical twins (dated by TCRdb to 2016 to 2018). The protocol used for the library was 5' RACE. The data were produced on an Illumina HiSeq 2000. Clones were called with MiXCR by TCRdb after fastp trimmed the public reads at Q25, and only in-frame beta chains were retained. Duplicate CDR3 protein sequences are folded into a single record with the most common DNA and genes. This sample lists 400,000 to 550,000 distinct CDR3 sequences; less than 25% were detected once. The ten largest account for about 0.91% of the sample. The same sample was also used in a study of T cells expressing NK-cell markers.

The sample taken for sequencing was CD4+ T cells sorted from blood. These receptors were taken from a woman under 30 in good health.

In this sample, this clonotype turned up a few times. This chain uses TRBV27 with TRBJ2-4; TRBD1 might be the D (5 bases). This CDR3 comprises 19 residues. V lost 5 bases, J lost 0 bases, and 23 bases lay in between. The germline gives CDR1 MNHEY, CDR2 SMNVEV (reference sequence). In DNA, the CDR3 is TGTGCCAGCAGTCCTCCGAGGTCCACAGGATATGCAGCCAAAAACATTCAGTACTTC. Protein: CASSPPRSTGYAAKNIQYF.

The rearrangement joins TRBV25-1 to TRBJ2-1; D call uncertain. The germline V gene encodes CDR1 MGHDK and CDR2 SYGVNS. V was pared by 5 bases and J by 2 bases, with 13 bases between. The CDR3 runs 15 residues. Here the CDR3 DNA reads TGTGCCAGCAGTTTAAAGGGTTTCACCTACAATGAGCAGTTCTTC. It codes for CASSLKGFTYNEQFF.

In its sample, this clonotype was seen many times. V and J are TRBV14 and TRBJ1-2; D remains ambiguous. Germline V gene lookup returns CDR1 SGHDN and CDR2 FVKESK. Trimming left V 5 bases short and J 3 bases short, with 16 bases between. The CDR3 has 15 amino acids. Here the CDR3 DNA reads TGTGCCAGCAGCACGAGACCGGGATCTTACTATGGCTACACCTTC. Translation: CASSTRPGSYYGYTF.